A single sample gave rise to the 17 T cell receptor beta chains below, sequenced in a study of control samples from healthy donors and cancer patients. Repertoires were generated with immunoSEQ multiplex PCR, while TCRdb's copy carries only in-frame clones and drops some. In the table there are about 140,000 clones, roughly nine tenths of which are singletons. The sequenced sample consisted of blood. The receptors originated from a woman in her 30s in good health.

This chain links TRBV6-1 with TRBJ2-7; no clear D. Germline CDR1 is MNHNS and CDR2 is SASEGT. The CDR3 contains 15 residues. V lost 1 base to trimming and J lost 4 bases, with 14 bases between them. The CDR3 nucleotides read TGTGCCAGCAGTGAAGTAGGTCTTAGATCTTACGAGCAGTACTTC. Translated: CASSEVGLRSYEQYF.

CDR3 sequence: CASSLDRYEQYF. The DNA for the CDR3 is TGCGCCAGCAGCTTGGACAGATACGAGCAGTACTTC. The V call is TRBV5-1, the J call TRBJ2-7; D ambiguous. CDR1 is SGHRS, CDR2 YFSETQ, per germline. This CDR3 comprises 12 residues. Trimming pared 0 bases from V and 4 bases from J, leaving 5 bases between.

Written as DNA, the CDR3 is TGCGCCAGCAGCGAGGAAGGGGCCTATGGCTACACCTTC. Translated, it gives CASSEEGAYGYTF. The V gene is TRBV5-1, the J gene TRBJ1-2; weak D call: TRBD1 (5 bases). The CDR3 loop spans 13 amino acids. Germline V gene lookup returns CDR1 SGHRS and CDR2 YFSETQ. V was pared by 4 bases and J by 4 bases, with 11 bases between. Full variable domain (rest looked up from reference TRBV5-1 and TRBJ1-2): KAGVTQTPRYLIKTRGQQVTLSCSPISGHRSVSWYQQTPGQGLQFLFEYFSETQRNKGNFPGRFSGRQFSNSRSEMNVSTLELGDSALYLCASSEEGAYGYTFGSGTRLTVV.

V is TRBV5-6 and J is TRBJ1-1; D is unresolved. V was cut by 0 bases and J by 1 base, with 10 bases left in between. The CDR3 loop spans 15 amino acids. CDR1 is SGHDT and CDR2 is YYEEEE in the germline V gene. CDR3 nucleotides: TGTGCCAGCAGCTTGGCCTGGCCTAGGAACACTGAAGCTTTCTTT. Protein product: CASSLAWPRNTEAFF.

The V gene is TRBV6-5, the J gene TRBJ2-7, with D perhaps TRBD1 or TRBD2 (7 bases each). There are 16 residues in the CDR3. From germline, CDR1 is MNHEY and CDR2 SVGAGI. Trimming cost V 4 bases and J 2 bases, with 18 bases left between them. CDR3: CASSFGGRGGAYEQYF. DNA for the CDR3: TGTGCCAGCAGTTTCGGGGGGAGAGGGGGCGCCTACGAGCAGTACTTC.

The V gene is TRBV30, the J gene TRBJ1-6, with D perhaps TRBD1 (5 bases). The CDR3 contains 16 residues. Germline V gives CDR1 GTSNPN, CDR2 SVGIG (reference sequence). With 5 bases removed from V and 5 bases from J, the gap between germline ends came to 19 bases. CDR3 in DNA: TGTGCCTGGGCCAATCCTTGGGAGGGGAATAATTCACCCCTCCACTTT. Translated: CAWANPWEGNNSPLHF.

The chain couples TRBV19 to TRBJ1-2, with 10 bases aligning to TRBD1. This CDR3 contains 15 residues. Germline V gene sequence: CDR1 LNHDA, CDR2 SQIVND (reference sequence). The junction had 8 bases not matched to a gene; V was cut back by 5 bases and J by 5 bases. The CDR3 coding sequence is TGTGCCAGTAGTTCTACCGGGACAGGGGTATATGGCTACACCTTC. Amino acid sequence: CASSSTGTGVYGYTF. The full variable domain, its missing parts supplied by reference TRBV19 and TRBJ1-2, is DGGITQSPKYLFRKEGQNVTLSCEQNLNHDAMYWYRQDPGQGLRLIYYSQIVNDFQKGDIAEGYSVSREKKESFPLTVTSAQKNPTAFYLCASSSTGTGVYGYTFGSGTRLTVV.

This clone was detected only once. The chain links TRBV11-2 to TRBJ1-6, with a possible D match to TRBD1 (5 bases). The CDR3 loop spans 14 amino acids. Trimming removed 4 bases from V and 7 bases from J, with 11 bases in between. The germline gives CDR1 SGHAT, CDR2 FQNNGV. CDR3 protein: CASSSGSANSPLHF. The CDR3 DNA reads TGTGCCAGCAGCTCAGGGAGTGCAAATTCACCCCTCCACTTT.

This chain joins TRBV5-4 and TRBJ2-7; 7 bases agree with TRBD1. Germline-derived CDR1 and CDR2 are SGHNT and YYREEE (reference sequence). The trim removed 4 bases at V and 3 bases at J, leaving 7 bases unmatched. CDR3 size: 14 residues. CDR3 DNA: TGTGCCAGCAGCCAAGACAGGGCCAGCTACGAGCAGTACTTC. Encoded protein: CASSQDRASYEQYF.

J is TRBJ1-4 and V is TRBV19; D not certain. CDR1 LNHDA and CDR2 SQIVND come from the germline V gene (reference sequence). CDR3 length: 13 amino acids. Trimming took off 3 bases at V and 7 bases at J, with 9 bases between the two ends. The CDR3 coding sequence is TGTGCCAGTAGTATGGGTGGAAGTGAAAAACTGTTTTTT. Its protein product is CASSMGGSEKLFF.

V usage is TRBV6-1 and J usage is TRBJ2-4; no clear D gene. The V and J ends lost 1 base and 2 bases respectively, with 12 bases between them. Looked up from germline, CDR1 is MNHNS and CDR2 is SASEGT. The CDR3 totals 16 residues. The CDR3 DNA follows: TGTGCCAGCAGTGAAGACGTCCGGGTAACCAAAAACATTCAGTACTTC. Protein sequence: CASSEDVRVTKNIQYF.

This rearrangement joins TRBV5-1 to TRBJ1-2, with TRBD1 matching over 8 bases. Germline V gives CDR1 SGHRS, CDR2 YFSETQ. V shed 0 bases and J 8 bases; nucleotides not matched to a gene: 12. The CDR3 runs 16 residues. CDR3 amino acids: CASSLVGRGQDSGYTF. CDR3 DNA sequence: TGCGCCAGCAGCTTGGTGGGCAGGGGACAGGATAGCGGCTACACCTTC.

This clone was seen a handful of times. The gene calls are TRBV28 and TRBJ1-2; maybe TRBD1 (5 bases). The V and J ends lost 10 bases and 6 bases respectively, with 12 bases between them. This CDR3 is 11 amino acids long. Per the germline V gene, CDR1 is MDHEN and CDR2 is SYDVKM. The CDR3 here is CATGFANGYTF. CDR3 in DNA: TGTGCCACAGGGTTCGCCAATGGCTACACCTTC.

The CDR3 DNA follows: TGTGCCAGCTCACCACTTTCGGAGGGTATACCGATGAATCAGCCCCAGCATTTT. Translation gives CASSPLSEGIPMNQPQHF. The chain has TRBV18 and TRBJ1-5; D not certain. Trimming took off 1 base at V and 4 bases at J, with 20 bases between the two ends. Germline-derived CDR1 and CDR2 are KGHSH and LQKENI. CDR3 size: 18 residues. Supplemented by reference TRBV18 and TRBJ1-5, the full variable domain reads NAGVMQNPRHLVRRRGQEARLRCSPMKGHSHVYWYRQLPEEGLKFMVYLQKENIIDESGMPKERFSAEFPKEGPSILRIQQVVRGDSAAYFCASSPLSEGIPMNQPQHFGDGTRLSIL.

This sequence joins TRBV19 and TRBJ2-7; TRBD1 agrees at 8 bases. V lost 5 bases to trimming and J lost 4 bases; unmatched junction nucleotides: 1. This CDR3 has 12 residues. The germline V gene has CDR1 LNHDA and CDR2 SQIVND (reference sequence). The CDR3 region is CASSGQGYEQYF. The CDR3 coding sequence is TGTGCCAGTAGTGGACAGGGTTACGAGCAGTACTTC.

The chain couples TRBV20-1 to TRBJ2-7; D is uncertain. Germline V lookup: CDR1 DFQATT, CDR2 SNEGSKA (reference sequence). There are 16 residues in the CDR3. The V end lost 3 bases, the J end lost 2 bases, and 20 bases lay between the germline ends. The CDR3 DNA reads as TGCAGTGCTAGTGGTGTGAGGCGGAGCGTTCCCTACGAGCAGTACTTC. This gives the protein CSASGVRRSVPYEQYF.

The V call is TRBV12-3 or TRBV12-4, the J call TRBJ2-7; a weak D match, TRBD1 (6 bases). This CDR3 is 13 amino acids long. V was trimmed by 1 base and J by 6 bases, leaving 10 bases between them. The CDR3 spells CASSLGGLGEQYF. The CDR3 DNA sequence: TGTGCCAGCAGTTTAGGGGGGCTGGGCGAGCAGTACTTC.